The 17 T cell receptor beta chains presented below share a single source sample, sequenced in a study of T cell responses to AZD1222 COVID-19 vaccine. Assay used: immunoSEQ multiplex PCR; TCRdb lists only in-frame clones, some missing. This sample yields roughly 130,000 clones, of which roughly 90% are seen a single time; 3% to 3.5% belongs to the top ten. The material sequenced was peripheral blood, taken on day 0 of AZD1222 vaccination. The source of these receptors is an adult in good health.

V is TRBV6-2 or TRBV6-3 and J is TRBJ2-7; D perhaps matches TRBD1 (5 bases). V gave up 2 bases and J gave up 2 bases, with 16 bases separating them. In germline, CDR1 is MNHEY, CDR2 SVGEGT. CDR3 length equals 16 residues. CDR3: CASSYDDQGNAYEQYF. Written as DNA, the CDR3 is TGTGCCAGCAGTTACGATGACCAGGGAAACGCCTACGAGCAGTACTTC.

This clone was recorded once. The gene calls are TRBV6-5 and TRBJ1-2, with 9 bases identical to TRBD1. Germline V gene sequence: CDR1 MNHEY, CDR2 SVGAGI. V trimming: 10 bases; J trimming: 2 bases; junction bases outside the gene matches: 8. The CDR3 loop spans 14 amino acids. The CDR3 reads CATSRDRANYGYTF. The CDR3 DNA sequence: TGTGCCACCTCTCGGGACAGGGCGAACTATGGCTACACCTTC.

In DNA form, the CDR3 reads TGCAGCGATTCAAACCCAGGGGCGCCGGATTTTGGCTACACCTTC. This translates into CSDSNPGAPDFGYTF. The genes are TRBV29-1 and TRBJ1-2; a weak D match, TRBD1 (6 bases). Germline-derived CDR1 and CDR2 are SQVTM and ANQGSEA. This CDR3 is 15 amino acids long. V was shortened by 7 bases and J by 7 bases, with 25 bases between the two germline ends.

V is TRBV14 and J is TRBJ1-6; tentative D call: TRBD1 (5 bases). This CDR3 contains 15 residues. The ends were cut back, 1 base at V and 9 bases at J, with 13 bases in the middle. Germline V CDR1 and CDR2: SGHDN, FVKESK. The CDR3 coding sequence is TGTGCCAGCAGCCAAGCAACAGGATGGGGTTCACCCCTCCACTTT. It translates to CASSQATGWGSPLHF.

The chain recombines TRBV6-5 with TRBJ1-5; D may be TRBD1 (6 bases). CDR1 is MNHEY, CDR2 SVGAGI, per germline. The CDR3 has 13 amino acids. Between the trimmed V and J ends, which lost 5 bases and 4 bases, there was a span of 9 bases. The CDR3 spells CASSRTVNQPQHF. CDR3 bases: TGTGCCAGCAGTCGGACAGTAAATCAGCCCCAGCATTTT.

CDR3 protein: CASSLPRDSASGNTIYF. DNA for the CDR3: TGTGCCAGCAGCCTTCCGCGGGACAGCGCCTCTGGAAACACCATATATTTT. The chain is built from TRBV5-6 and TRBJ1-3, with 7 nucleotides matching TRBD1. The germline CDR1 and CDR2 sequences are SGHDT and YYEEEE. Unmatched junction bases numbered 10, after V lost 4 bases and J lost 0 bases. The CDR3 has 17 amino acids.

This chain joins TRBV18 and TRBJ1-3; the D is unclear. Per the germline V gene, CDR1 is KGHSH and CDR2 is LQKENI. The length of the CDR3 is 16 residues. The V gene lost 2 bases and the J gene lost 0 bases, with 11 bases spanning the gap. The DNA for the CDR3 is TGTGCCAGCTCACCATCGAGGGCCCTCTCTGGAAACACCATATATTTT. Amino acid sequence: CASSPSRALSGNTIYF.

The V call is TRBV27, the J call TRBJ2-3; D is possibly TRBD2 (6 bases). Germline CDR1 and CDR2: MNHEY and SMNVEV (reference sequence). V was trimmed by 5 bases and J by 4 bases, leaving 19 bases between them. The CDR3 is 16 amino acids. The CDR3 here is CASSLTTGRTPDTQYF. CDR3 bases: TGTGCCAGCAGTCTGACGACTGGGAGGACCCCAGATACGCAGTATTTT.

V gene TRBV6-5 combines with J gene TRBJ1-2; 7 nucleotides line up with TRBD1. The ends lost 6 bases at V and 5 bases at J; junction bases unmatched: 9. The CDR3 has 14 residues. Germline CDR1 reads MNHEY; CDR2 reads SVGAGI. CDR3 sequence (DNA): TGTGCCAGCAGGGCTATCGGGACAGAGTATGGCTACACCTTC. Protein: CASRAIGTEYGYTF.

DNA of the CDR3: TGTGCCAGTAGTCCCGGGGGCAACTATGGCTACACCTTC. Amino acid sequence: CASSPGGNYGYTF. This sequence joins TRBV19 and TRBJ1-2; maybe TRBD1 (6 bases). From germline, CDR1 is LNHDA and CDR2 SQIVND (reference sequence). This CDR3 comprises 13 residues. Trimming took 5 bases from V and 2 from J, leaving 9 bases between them.

The sample holds a few counts of this clone. This chain connects TRBV9 to TRBJ2-7; the match to TRBD1 covers 10 bases. The CDR3 loop spans 16 amino acids. The V and J ends lost 0 bases and 4 bases, in that order; junction bases with no gene match: 7. The germline V gene has CDR1 SGDLS and CDR2 YYNGEE. The CDR3 here is CASSVEPDRGTYEQYF. The CDR3 region has the DNA TGTGCCAGCAGCGTAGAGCCGGACAGGGGGACATACGAGCAGTACTTC.

The chain employs TRBV4-2 and TRBJ2-1; 13 bases line up with TRBD2. CDR1 is LGHNA, CDR2 YNFKEQ, per germline. V was clipped by 5 bases and J by 3 bases; unmatched bases: 10. The CDR3 length is 18 residues. In DNA form, the CDR3 reads TGTGCCAGCAGCATGGGACTAGCGGGATCTATCGTCTACAATGAGCAGTTCTTC. Amino acid sequence: CASSMGLAGSIVYNEQFF.

The chain combines TRBV6-1 with TRBJ1-5; TRBD1 might be the D (5 bases). Trimming cost V 0 bases and J 4 bases, with 13 bases left between them. The CDR3 runs 16 residues. Germline loops: CDR1 MNHNS, CDR2 SASEGT. CDR3 amino acids: CASSEAWGERNQPQHF. The CDR3, as DNA: TGTGCCAGCAGTGAAGCGTGGGGGGAGAGAAATCAGCCCCAGCATTTT.

This chain connects TRBV19 to TRBJ2-3; 9 bases match TRBD2. Germline CDR1 and CDR2: LNHDA and SQIVND (reference sequence). This CDR3 contains 16 residues. V was clipped by 5 bases and J by 1 base; unmatched bases: 7. CDR3: CASSPRLAEGTDTQYF. The CDR3 nucleotides are TGTGCCAGTAGTCCACGACTAGCGGAGGGCACAGATACGCAGTATTTT.

The chain links TRBV7-9 to TRBJ1-2; D perhaps matches TRBD1 (6 bases). The CDR3 contains 14 residues. V gave up 5 bases and J gave up 4 bases, with 14 bases separating them. CDR1 and CDR2 from the germline V gene are SEHNR and FQNEAQ (reference sequence). Here the CDR3 DNA reads TGTGCCAGCAGCCCTCGGACAGACGTCTATGGCTACACCTTC. Translating gives CASSPRTDVYGYTF. The full variable domain, completed using reference TRBV7-9 and TRBJ1-2, is DTGVSQNPRHKITKRGQNVTFRCDPISEHNRLYWYRQTLGQGPEFLTYFQNEAQLEKSRLLSDRFSAERPKGSFSTLEIQRTEQGDSAMYLCASSPRTDVYGYTFGSGTRLTVV.

The chain is built from TRBV7-7 and TRBJ2-1; 7 bases align to TRBD2. The J segment lost 6 bases and the V segment lost 5 bases, leaving 4 bases of the junction unmatched. In germline, CDR1 is SSHAT, CDR2 FNYEAQ (reference sequence). This CDR3 has 13 residues. CDR3 coding DNA: TGTGCCAGCAGCGTTGGCGGGAGCAATGAGCAGTTCTTC. It encodes CASSVGGSNEQFF.

The genes are TRBV9 and TRBJ1-5; 8 bases match TRBD1. Germline CDR1 SGDLS, CDR2 YYNGEE. V lost 7 bases and J lost 2; bases outside the gene matches: 5. The CDR3 sequence is 14 residues long. CDR3 residues: CASAQGARNQPQHF. In nucleotides, the CDR3 is TGTGCCAGCGCTCAGGGGGCTCGCAATCAGCCCCAGCATTTT.